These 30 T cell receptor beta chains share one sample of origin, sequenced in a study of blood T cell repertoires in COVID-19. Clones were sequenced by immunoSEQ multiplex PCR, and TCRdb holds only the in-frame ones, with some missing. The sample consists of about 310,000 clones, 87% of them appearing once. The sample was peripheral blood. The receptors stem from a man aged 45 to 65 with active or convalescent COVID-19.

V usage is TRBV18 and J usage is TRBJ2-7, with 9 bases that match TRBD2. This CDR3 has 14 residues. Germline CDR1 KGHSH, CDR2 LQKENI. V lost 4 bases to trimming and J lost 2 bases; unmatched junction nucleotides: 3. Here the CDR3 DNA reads TGTGCCAGCTCACTGACTAGCGGCCCCTACGAGCAGTACTTC. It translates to CASSLTSGPYEQYF.

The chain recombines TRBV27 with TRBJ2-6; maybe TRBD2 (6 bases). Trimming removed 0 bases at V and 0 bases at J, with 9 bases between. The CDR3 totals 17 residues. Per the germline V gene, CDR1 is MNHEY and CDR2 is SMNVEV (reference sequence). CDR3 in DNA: TGTGCCAGCAGTTTATCCGGGGGAACCTCTGGGGCCAACGTCCTGACTTTC. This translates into CASSLSGGTSGANVLTF.

CDR3 DNA: TGTGCCAGTAACCAGGGCATATATTCAGGGCAGCCCCAGCATTTT. Translated: CASNQGIYSGQPQHF. The chain has TRBV19 and TRBJ1-5; tentative D call: TRBD1 (5 bases). This CDR3 is 15 amino acids long. The germline V gene encodes CDR1 LNHDA and CDR2 SQIVND (reference sequence). V was trimmed by 7 bases and J by 7 bases, leaving 20 bases between them.

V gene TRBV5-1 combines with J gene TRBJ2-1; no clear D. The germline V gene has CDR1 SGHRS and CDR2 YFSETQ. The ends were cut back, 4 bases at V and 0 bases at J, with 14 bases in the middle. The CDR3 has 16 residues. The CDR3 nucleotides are TGCGCCAGCAGCCCTGACCCTCACAGCTCCTACAATGAGCAGTTCTTC. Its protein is CASSPDPHSSYNEQFF.

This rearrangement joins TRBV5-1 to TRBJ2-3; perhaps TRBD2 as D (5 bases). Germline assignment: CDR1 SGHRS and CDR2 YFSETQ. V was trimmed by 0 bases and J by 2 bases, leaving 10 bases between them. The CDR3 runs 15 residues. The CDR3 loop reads CASSLVGRTTDTQYF. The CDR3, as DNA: TGCGCCAGCAGCTTGGTGGGGAGAACCACAGATACGCAGTATTTT.

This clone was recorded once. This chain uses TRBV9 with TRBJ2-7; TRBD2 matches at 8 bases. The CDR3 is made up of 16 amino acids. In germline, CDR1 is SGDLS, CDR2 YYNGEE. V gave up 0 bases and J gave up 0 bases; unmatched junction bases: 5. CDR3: CASSVGLAGTSYEQYF. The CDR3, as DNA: TGTGCCAGCAGCGTAGGGTTAGCGGGGACCTCCTACGAGCAGTACTTC.

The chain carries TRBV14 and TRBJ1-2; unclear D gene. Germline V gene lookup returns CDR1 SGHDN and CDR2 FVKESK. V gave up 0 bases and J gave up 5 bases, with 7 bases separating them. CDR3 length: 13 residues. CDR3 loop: CASSQDPRYGYTF. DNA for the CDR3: TGTGCCAGCAGCCAAGATCCGCGGTATGGCTACACCTTC.

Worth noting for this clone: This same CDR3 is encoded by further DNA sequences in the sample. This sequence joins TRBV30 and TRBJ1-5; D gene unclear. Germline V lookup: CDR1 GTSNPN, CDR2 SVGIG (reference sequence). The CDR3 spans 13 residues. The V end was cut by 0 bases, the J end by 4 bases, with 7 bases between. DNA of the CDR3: TGTGCCTGGAGTGTAACGGGGAATCAGCCCCAGCATTTT. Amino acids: CAWSVTGNQPQHF.

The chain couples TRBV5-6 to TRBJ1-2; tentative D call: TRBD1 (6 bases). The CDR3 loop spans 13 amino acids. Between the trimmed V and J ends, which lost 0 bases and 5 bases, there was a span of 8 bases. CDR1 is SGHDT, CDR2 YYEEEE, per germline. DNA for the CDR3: TGTGCCAGCAGCTTGGTACAGGGTTATGGCTACACCTTC. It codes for CASSLVQGYGYTF.

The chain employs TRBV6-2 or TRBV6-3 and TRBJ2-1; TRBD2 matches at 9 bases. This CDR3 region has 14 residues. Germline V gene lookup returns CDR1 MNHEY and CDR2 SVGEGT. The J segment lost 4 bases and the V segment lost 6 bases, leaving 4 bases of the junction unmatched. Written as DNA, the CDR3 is TGTGCCAGCAGCTCCCTAGCGGGATACAATGAGCAGTTCTTC. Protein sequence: CASSSLAGYNEQFF.

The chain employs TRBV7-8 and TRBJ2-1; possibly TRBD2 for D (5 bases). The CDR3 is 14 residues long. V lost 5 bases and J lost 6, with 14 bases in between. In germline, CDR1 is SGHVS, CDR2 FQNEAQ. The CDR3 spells CASSPRPRGNEQFF. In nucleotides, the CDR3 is TGTGCCAGCAGCCCTCGGCCCCGGGGCAATGAGCAGTTCTTC.

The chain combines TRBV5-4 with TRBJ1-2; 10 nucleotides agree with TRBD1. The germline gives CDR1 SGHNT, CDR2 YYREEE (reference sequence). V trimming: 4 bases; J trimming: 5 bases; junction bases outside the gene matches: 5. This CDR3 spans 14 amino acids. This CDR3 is CASSLGQGTYGYTF. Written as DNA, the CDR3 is TGTGCCAGCAGCCTGGGACAGGGGACTTATGGCTACACCTTC. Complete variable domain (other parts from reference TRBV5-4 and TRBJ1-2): ETGVTQSPTHLIKTRGQQVTLRCSSQSGHNTVSWYQQALGQGPQFIFQYYREEENGRGNFPPRFSGLQFPNYSSELNVNALELDDSALYLCASSLGQGTYGYTFGSGTRLTVV.

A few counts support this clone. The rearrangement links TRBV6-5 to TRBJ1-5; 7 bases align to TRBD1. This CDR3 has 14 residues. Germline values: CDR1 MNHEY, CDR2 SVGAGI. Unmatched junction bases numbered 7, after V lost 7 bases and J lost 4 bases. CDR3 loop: CASTAPGQNQPQHF. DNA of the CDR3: TGTGCCAGCACCGCACCGGGACAGAATCAGCCCCAGCATTTT.

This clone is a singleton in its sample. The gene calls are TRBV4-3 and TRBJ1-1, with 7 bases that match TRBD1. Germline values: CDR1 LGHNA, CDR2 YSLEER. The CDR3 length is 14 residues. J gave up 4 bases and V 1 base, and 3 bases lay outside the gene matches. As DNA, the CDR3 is TGCGCCAGCAGCCAAGGGCAGGGGGGCACTGAAGCTTTCTTT. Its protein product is CASSQGQGGTEAFF.

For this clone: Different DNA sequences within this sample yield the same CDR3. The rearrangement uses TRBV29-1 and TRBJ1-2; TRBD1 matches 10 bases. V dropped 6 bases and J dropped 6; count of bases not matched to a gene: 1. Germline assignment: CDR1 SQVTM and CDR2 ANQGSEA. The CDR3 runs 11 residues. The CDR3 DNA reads TGCAGCGTCGGGACAGGGGATGGCTACACCTTC. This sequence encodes CSVGTGDGYTF.

Here the CDR3 reads CASSLWVRGAYEQYF. As DNA, the CDR3 is TGTGCCAGCAGTTTGTGGGTCAGGGGGGCCTACGAGCAGTACTTC. J is TRBJ2-7 and V is TRBV28; D is perhaps TRBD1 (7 bases). Germline V gives CDR1 MDHEN, CDR2 SYDVKM. V gave up 3 bases and J gave up 2 bases, with 14 bases separating them. The CDR3 consists of 15 residues.

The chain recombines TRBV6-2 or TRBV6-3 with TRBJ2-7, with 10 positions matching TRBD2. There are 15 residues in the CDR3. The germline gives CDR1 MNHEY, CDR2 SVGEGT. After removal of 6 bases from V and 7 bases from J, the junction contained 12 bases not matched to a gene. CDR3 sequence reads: CASSQTAGGPLEQYF. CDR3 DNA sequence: TGTGCCAGCAGCCAAACAGCGGGGGGGCCGCTTGAGCAGTACTTC.

The CDR3 DNA reads TGTGCCAGCAGTTTCTACTGGCAGCCCCAGCATTTT. Protein product: CASSFYWQPQHF. The chain couples TRBV6-6 to TRBJ1-5; D uncertain. This CDR3 is 12 amino acids long. Germline values: CDR1 MNHNY, CDR2 SVGAGI (reference sequence). V lost 4 bases and J 7 bases, leaving 8 bases between the germline ends.

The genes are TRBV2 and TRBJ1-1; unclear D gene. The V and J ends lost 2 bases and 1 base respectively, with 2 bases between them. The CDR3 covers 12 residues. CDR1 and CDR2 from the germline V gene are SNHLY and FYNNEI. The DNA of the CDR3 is TGTGCCAGCAGTGAACGGAACACTGAAGCTTTCTTT. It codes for CASSERNTEAFF.

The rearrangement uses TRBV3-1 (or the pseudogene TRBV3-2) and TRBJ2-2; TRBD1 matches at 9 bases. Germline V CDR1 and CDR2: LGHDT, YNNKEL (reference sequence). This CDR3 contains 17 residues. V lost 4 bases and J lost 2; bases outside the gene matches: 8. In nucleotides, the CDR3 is TGTGCCAGCAGCCGGACGGGACAGGGCCCCAACACCGGGGAGCTGTTTTTT. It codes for CASSRTGQGPNTGELFF.

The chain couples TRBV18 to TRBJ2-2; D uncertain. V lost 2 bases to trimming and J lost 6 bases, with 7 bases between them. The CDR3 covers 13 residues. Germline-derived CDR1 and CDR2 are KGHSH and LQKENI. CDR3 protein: CASSPGRAGELFF. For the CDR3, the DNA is TGTGCCAGCTCACCAGGCCGGGCCGGGGAGCTGTTTTTT.

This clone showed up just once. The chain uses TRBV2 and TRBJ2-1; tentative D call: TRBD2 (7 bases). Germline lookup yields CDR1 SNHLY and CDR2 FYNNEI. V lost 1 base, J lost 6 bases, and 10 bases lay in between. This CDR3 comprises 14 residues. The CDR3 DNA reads TGTGCCAGCAGTGAAGAAGGGGGGGTCAATGAGCAGTTCTTC. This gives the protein CASSEEGGVNEQFF.

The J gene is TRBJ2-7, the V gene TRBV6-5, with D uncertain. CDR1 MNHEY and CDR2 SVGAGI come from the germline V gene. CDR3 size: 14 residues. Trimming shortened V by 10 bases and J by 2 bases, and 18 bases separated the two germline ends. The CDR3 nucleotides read TGTGCCACGCTTGACTTCAACCCTCCCTACGAGCAGTACTTC. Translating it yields CATLDFNPPYEQYF.

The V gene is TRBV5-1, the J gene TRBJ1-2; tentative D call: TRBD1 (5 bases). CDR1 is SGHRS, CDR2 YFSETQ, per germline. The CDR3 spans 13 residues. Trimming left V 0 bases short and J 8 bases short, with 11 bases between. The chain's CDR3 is CASSLEGVRGYTF. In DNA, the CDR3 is TGCGCCAGCAGCTTGGAAGGGGTCCGGGGCTACACCTTC.

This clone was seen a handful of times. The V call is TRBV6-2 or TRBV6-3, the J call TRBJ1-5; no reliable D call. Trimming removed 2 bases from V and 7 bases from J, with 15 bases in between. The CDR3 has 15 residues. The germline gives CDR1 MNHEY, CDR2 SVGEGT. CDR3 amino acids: CASSYEREVGQPQHF. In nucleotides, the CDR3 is TGTGCCAGCAGTTACGAGAGGGAGGTTGGGCAGCCCCAGCATTTT.

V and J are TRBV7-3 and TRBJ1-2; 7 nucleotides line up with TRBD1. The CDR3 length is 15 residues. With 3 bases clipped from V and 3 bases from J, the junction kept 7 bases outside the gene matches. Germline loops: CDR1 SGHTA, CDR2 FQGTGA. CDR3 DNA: TGTGCCAGCAGCTTGGACAGGACCTTCGACTATGGCTACACCTTC. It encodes CASSLDRTFDYGYTF.

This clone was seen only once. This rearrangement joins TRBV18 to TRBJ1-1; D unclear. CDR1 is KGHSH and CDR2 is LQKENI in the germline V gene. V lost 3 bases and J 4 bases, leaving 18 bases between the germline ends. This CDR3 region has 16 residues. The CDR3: CASSPLAMTGFTEAFF. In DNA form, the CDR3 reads TGTGCCAGCTCACCGCTCGCGATGACTGGGTTCACTGAAGCTTTCTTT.

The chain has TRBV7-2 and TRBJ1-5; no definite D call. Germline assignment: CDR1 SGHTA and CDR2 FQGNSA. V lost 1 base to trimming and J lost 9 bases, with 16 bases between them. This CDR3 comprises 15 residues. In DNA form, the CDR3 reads TGTGCCAGCAGCTTAGATAGCGGACCGGACGGGCCCCAGCATTTT. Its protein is CASSLDSGPDGPQHF.

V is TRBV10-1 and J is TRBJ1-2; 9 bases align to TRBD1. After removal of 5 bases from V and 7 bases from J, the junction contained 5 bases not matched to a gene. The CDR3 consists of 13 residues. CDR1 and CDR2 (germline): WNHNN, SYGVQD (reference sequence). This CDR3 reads CASSPGTGFGYTF. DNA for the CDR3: TGCGCCAGCAGTCCCGGGACAGGGTTTGGCTACACCTTC.

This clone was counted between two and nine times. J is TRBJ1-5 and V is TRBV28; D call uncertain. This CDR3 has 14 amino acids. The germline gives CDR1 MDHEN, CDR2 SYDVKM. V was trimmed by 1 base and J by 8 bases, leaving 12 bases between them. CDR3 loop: CASSLSTVGKPQHF. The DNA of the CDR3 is TGTGCCAGCAGTTTATCCACCGTCGGGAAGCCCCAGCATTTT.